The 5 T cell receptor beta chains listed next were all sequenced from one sample in a study of T cell responses to AZD1222 COVID-19 vaccine. Libraries were prepared by immunoSEQ multiplex PCR; TCRdb keeps only in-frame clonotypes and omits some of them. The profile shows about 86,000 clones, 88% of them singletons. The source material was peripheral blood, sampled 28 days after the second AZD1222 dose. These receptors were taken from an adult who received the AZD1222 COVID-19 vaccine.

This chain connects TRBV7-9 to TRBJ1-1; maybe TRBD1 (5 bases). Looked up from germline, CDR1 is SEHNR and CDR2 is FQNEAQ (reference sequence). There are 14 residues in the CDR3. The V and J ends lost 0 bases and 10 bases respectively, with 15 bases between them. The CDR3 DNA reads as TGTGCCAGCAGCTTAGCGGCCGGGGCCCCGAGAGCTTTCTTT. Encoded protein: CASSLAAGAPRAFF.

The chain has TRBV19 and TRBJ2-7, with TRBD1 matching 9 bases. J lost 4 bases, V lost 3 bases, and 4 bases had no gene match. The CDR3 runs 14 residues. Germline CDR1 and CDR2: LNHDA and SQIVND (reference sequence). CDR3 residues: CASSMGTGPYEQYF. As DNA, the CDR3 is TGTGCCAGTAGTATGGGGACAGGGCCTTACGAGCAGTACTTC.

The rearrangement uses TRBV7-9 and TRBJ1-3, with D possibly matching TRBD1 (6 bases). This CDR3 comprises 15 residues. Trimming left V 5 bases short and J 0 bases short, with 11 bases between. Germline CDR1 is SEHNR and CDR2 is FQNEAQ (reference sequence). CDR3 residues: CASSLGQLSGNTIYF. CDR3 DNA sequence: TGTGCCAGCAGCCTAGGACAGCTCTCTGGAAACACCATATATTTT.

The genes are TRBV28 and TRBJ2-6; D gene unclear. Germline CDR1 reads MDHEN; CDR2 reads SYDVKM. V shed 3 bases and J shed 5 bases, with 17 bases lying between them. This CDR3 is built from 17 residues. The CDR3 nucleotides read TGTGCCAGCAGTTTCGGACGGGCGGTTAGTTGGGCCAACGTCCTGACTTTC. As protein: CASSFGRAVSWANVLTF.

The CDR3 DNA reads TGTGCCAGCAGCGCGGGTGGCTACACCTTC. Protein: CASSAGGYTF. J is TRBJ1-2 and V is TRBV21-1. TRBV21-1 is flagged as a pseudogene. The CDR3 is 10 amino acids.